Listed below are T cell receptor beta chains from one sample, sequenced in a study of control samples from healthy donors and cancer patients. The repertoire was sequenced with immunoSEQ multiplex PCR; TCRdb's copy has only in-frame clones and lacks some. The table has roughly 120,000 clones, 85% to 95% seen once. Sequenced input: blood. Source of these receptors: a man aged 25 to 40 in good health. The CDR3 runs from the conserved cysteine through the conserved F or W. The D gene is left open where the match is weak. Clone sizes are given selectively: once, few, many, or a class where the clone is expanded.

>TRBD1|TRBV3-1/TRBV3-2|.|TRBJ1-4
TGTGCCAGCAGCCCTAAGCGACGGGACAGGAATGAAAAACTGTTTTTT
CASSPKRRDRNEKLFF
>.|TRBV5-1|.|TRBJ1-1
TGCGCCAGCAGCTTGGCCCCGGGGGCTCTGAACACTGAAGCTTTCTTT
CASSLAPGALNTEAFF
>TRBD1|TRBV28|.|TRBJ1-2
TGTGCCAGCCACAGACAGGGTAACTATGGCTACACCTTC
CASHRQGNYGYTF
>.|TRBV27|.|TRBJ1-1
TGTGCCAGCAGTTTTGGGACCCCGAAATTCCGCACTGAAGCTTTCTTT
CASSFGTPKFRTEAFF
>.|TRBV19|.|TRBJ2-2
TGTGCCAGTACCTTAGGGACAAGTGGGGTCGGGGAGCTGTTTTTT
CASTLGTSGVGELFF
>TRBD2|TRBV18|.|TRBJ2-2
TGTGCCAGCTCCCCAGGCGGGGGGTTCACCGGGGAGCTGTTTTTT
CASSPGGGFTGELFF
>TRBD1|TRBV2|once|TRBJ1-1
TGTGCCAGCAGTGAAGGGAGATTGGACAGGGGGCCCACTGAAGCTTTCTTT
CASSEGRLDRGPTEAFF
>.|TRBV6-6|.|TRBJ1-1
TGTGCCAGCACTCCAGCCGGGAGGAAGAACACTGAAGCTTTCTTT
CASTPAGRKNTEAFF
>.|TRBV7-2|.|TRBJ2-3
TGTGCCAGCAGCTTCCGGGCCCCCGATACGCAGTATTTT
CASSFRAPDTQYF
>.|TRBV2|once|TRBJ1-4
TGTGCCAGCAGTGAACCCCAGGCCGAAAAACTGTTTTTT
CASSEPQAEKLFF